This TCR beta chain was documented in a study of beta chain features in type 1 diabetes. Overall study: Patients were similar to healthy donors in age and gender (as well as in cell yields). Taken together, all samples contributed approximately 110,000,000 examined sorted cells.

This CDR3 region has 10 residues. Germline V gives CDR1 MNHNS, CDR2 SASEGT. The V end was cut by 6 bases, the J end by 9 bases, with 6 bases between. Sequencing targeted expressed TCRB transcripts, as all isolated RNA had been reverse transcribed. Produced via immunoSEQ multiplex PCR; TCRdb's table is partial and in-frame only. The data hold over 200,000 clones, with about a tenth observed a single time. In regard to this clone: Its antigen is still unknown.

Study-wide results and caveats: Since sequencing was performed on cDNA, cells with high TCR expression could be over-represented. Shorter TCRB CDR3s, moderately but significantly so, were found in Type 1 diabetes patients in all four CD4+ subsets.

V usage is TRBV6-1 and J usage is TRBJ2-4; D ambiguous. The sequenced sample was naive CD4+ T cells from blood. The TCR comes from a man aged 25-45 years with type 1 diabetes. The CDR3 DNA follows: TGTGCCAGCAGCTTCGGCATTCAGTACTTC. Its translation: CASSFGIQYF.